Listed below are T cell receptor beta chains from one sample, sequenced in a study of shared clonotypes between healthy human individuals. Here immunoSEQ multiplex PCR was the method, and the copy in TCRdb shows in-frame clones only, minus some. The sample carries some 500,000 clones, approximately 71% recorded once. Sequencing used PBMCs. The receptor source for this set is a woman in her forties in good health. Some clones in this sample may be carry-over from other donors' samples. CDR3s include the opening cysteine and the closing phenylalanine or tryptophan. The D gene is left open where the match is weak. Rows may omit the clone size; those that give it use once, few, many or a size class.

len,j_gene,v_gene,d_gene,abundance,CDR3aa,CDR3nt
15,TRBJ2-7,TRBV7-2,-,-,CASSLHPPGPYEQYF,TGTGCCAGCAGCTTACACCCACCCGGACCTTACGAGCAGTACTTC
15,TRBJ1-2,TRBV19,-,once,CASSIYERAGDGYTF,TGTGCCAGTAGTATCTACGAGCGGGCGGGGGATGGCTACACCTTC
14,TRBJ2-7,TRBV7-9,-,-,CASSLGGQSHEQYF,TGTGCCAGCAGCTTAGGCGGACAGTCCCACGAGCAGTACTTC
19,TRBJ1-4,TRBV5-4,TRBD1,-,CASSRTTGGGAATNEKLFF,TGTGCCAGCAGCCGGACGACAGGGGGTGGTGCGGCAACTAATGAAAAACTGTTTTTT
15,TRBJ2-5,TRBV2,TRBD1,-,CASTDRTGGGETQYF,TGTGCCAGCACGGACCGGACAGGGGGTGGGGAGACCCAGTACTTC
13,TRBJ1-1,TRBV6-5,-,-,CASSSGRTFEAFF,TGTGCCAGCAGTTCCGGACGGACTTTTGAAGCTTTCTTT
17,TRBJ1-2,TRBV11-2,-,-,CASSLVGGQRYNYGYTF,TGTGCCAGCAGCTTAGTGGGTGGGCAGAGATATAACTATGGCTACACCTTC
16,TRBJ2-6,TRBV10-3,TRBD2,-,CAITRGLAAGANVLTF,TGTGCCATCACACGAGGGCTAGCGGCTGGGGCCAACGTCCTGACTTTC
17,TRBJ2-1,TRBV4-1,TRBD1,-,CASSQYRDRVGGNEQFF,TGCGCCAGCAGCCAGTACCGGGACAGGGTAGGGGGCAATGAGCAGTTCTTC
12,TRBJ2-1,TRBV5-6,-,-,CASSLAHGGWVF,TGTGCCAGCAGCTTGGCCCATGGAGGGTGGGTCTTC
16,TRBJ2-5,TRBV5-1,TRBD2,once,CASSLWASGVQETQYF,TGCGCCAGCAGCTTGTGGGCTAGCGGGGTTCAAGAGACCCAGTACTTC
13,TRBJ2-3,TRBV29-1,TRBD2,-,CSAGLAATDTQYF,TGCAGCGCAGGACTAGCGGCCACAGATACGCAGTATTTT
14,TRBJ1-2,TRBV5-4,-,-,CASSMGRTNYGYTF,TGTGCCAGCAGCATGGGACGGACTAACTATGGCTACACCTTC
15,TRBJ2-7,TRBV7-8,TRBD2,-,CASSSRTSGFEEQYF,TGTGCCAGCAGCAGCCGGACTAGCGGTTTCGAGGAGCAGTACTTC
15,TRBJ1-5,TRBV6-1,-,once,CASSHPVGIPQPQHF,TGTGCCAGCAGCCACCCGGTGGGAATACCACAGCCCCAGCATTTT
14,TRBJ1-4,TRBV7-9,-,once,CASSEVIANEKLFF,TGTGCCAGCAGCGAAGTAATCGCTAATGAAAAACTGTTTTTT
13,TRBJ1-2,TRBV6-6,TRBD1,-,CASSSQGNYGYTF,TGCGCCAGCAGTTCACAGGGGAACTATGGCTACACCTTC
14,TRBJ2-7,TRBV7-2,-,-,CASSRRAINYEQYF,TGTGCCAGCAGCCGACGGGCCATTAACTACGAGCAGTACTTC
12,TRBJ2-2,TRBV7-2,-,-,CASRPRGGELFF,TGTGCCAGCAGACCCAGGGGCGGGGAGCTGTTTTTT
14,TRBJ2-2,TRBV30,TRBD1,few,CACDRGLVTGELFF,TGTGCGTGTGACAGGGGCCTTGTTACCGGGGAGCTGTTTTTT
13,TRBJ2-7,TRBV10-1,TRBD2,-,CASSPLAGAGQYF,TGCGCCAGCAGTCCACTAGCGGGAGCAGGGCAGTACTTC
19,TRBJ1-1,TRBV11-2,TRBD1,once,CASSSGHRGQLMVNTEAFF,TGTGCCAGCAGCTCCGGGCACAGGGGGCAACTCATGGTGAACACTGAAGCTTTCTTT
13,TRBJ1-1,TRBV7-6,-,-,CASSADSNTEAFF,TGTGCCAGCAGCGCGGACAGTAACACTGAAGCTTTCTTT
14,TRBJ2-4,TRBV7-2,TRBD1,-,CASSSRQGVNIQYF,TGTGCCAGCAGTTCTCGACAGGGCGTGAACATTCAGTACTTC
16,TRBJ1-1,TRBV27,-,-,CASSLFHSTMNTEAFF,TGTGCCAGCAGTTTATTTCACAGTACCATGAACACTGAAGCTTTCTTT
14,TRBJ2-7,TRBV15,-,-,CATSRGTRFLEQYF,TGTGCCACCAGCAGAGGTACCAGATTCCTCGAGCAGTACTTC
16,TRBJ1-5,TRBV30,-,many,CAWSAGPGQANQPQHF,TGTGCCTGGAGCGCCGGACCCGGACAAGCCAATCAGCCCCAGCATTTT
13,TRBJ2-2,TRBV29-1,TRBD2,-,CSAGLAGGRELFF,TGCAGCGCAGGGCTAGCGGGAGGGCGAGAGCTGTTTTTT
15,TRBJ2-7,TRBV2,TRBD2,-,CATLGDSGRSYEQYF,TGTGCCACACTCGGGGATAGCGGGAGGTCCTACGAGCAGTACTTC
15,TRBJ2-3,TRBV7-6,-,-,CASSLKPGGTDTQYF,TGTGCCAGCAGCTTAAAGCCGGGGGGCACAGATACGCAGTATTTT
13,TRBJ2-1,TRBV27,TRBD2,-,CARVEREGGEQFF,TGTGCCAGGGTAGAGCGGGAGGGTGGTGAGCAGTTCTTC
16,TRBJ2-6,TRBV5-1,-,-,CASSSSGDTGANVLTF,TGCGCCAGCAGCTCCTCAGGGGATACTGGGGCCAACGTCCTGACTTTC
15,TRBJ2-2,TRBV7-3,-,-,CASSLLAQNTGELFF,TGTGCCAGCAGCTTACTAGCGCAGAACACCGGGGAGCTGTTTTTT
14,TRBJ1-1,TRBV10-1,-,-,CASSKDSGGTEAFF,TGCGCCAGCAGTAAGGACTCCGGGGGCACTGAAGCTTTCTTT
15,TRBJ1-3,TRBV5-1,-,-,CASSLGGSSGNTIYF,TGCGCCAGCAGCTTGGGGGGGTCCTCTGGAAACACCATATATTTT
13,TRBJ2-7,TRBV4-3,-,many,CASSQLVGYEQYF,TGCGCCAGCAGCCAACTAGTGGGGTACGAGCAGTACTTC
15,TRBJ1-6,TRBV5-1,-,-,CASSGTTGSNSPLHF,TGCGCCAGCAGCGGGACGACAGGATCCAATTCACCCCTCCACTTT
15,TRBJ1-6,TRBV11-3,-,-,CASSSEGGPGSPLHF,TGTGCCAGCAGCTCAGAAGGGGGACCGGGATCACCCCTCCACTTT
17,TRBJ2-3,TRBV7-6,TRBD2,-,CASSPTGTSHFTDTQYF,TGTGCCAGCAGCCCAACCGGGACTAGTCATTTCACAGATACGCAGTATTTT
15,TRBJ2-7,TRBV7-8,TRBD2,-,CASSYLLAGGREQYF,TGTGCCAGCAGCTACCTACTAGCGGGAGGGCGCGAGCAGTACTTC
15,TRBJ2-5,TRBV1,-,-,CTSSQAGLGWETQYF,TGCACCAGCAGCCAAGCAGGACTCGGATGGGAGACCCAGTACTTC
15,TRBJ2-3,TRBV27,-,-,CASSSRDASTDTQYF,TGTGCCAGCAGTTCCCGGGACGCCAGCACAGATACGCAGTATTTT
14,TRBJ1-1,TRBV6-6,-,many,CASSWVLGVGEAFF,TGTGCCAGCAGTTGGGTACTGGGGGTTGGGGAAGCTTTCTTT
13,TRBJ2-3,TRBV6-5,-,-,CASSMGSGDTQYF,TGTGCCAGCAGCATGGGAAGTGGGGATACGCAGTATTTT
15,TRBJ2-5,TRBV7-2,-,-,CASSDTLGPGETQYF,TGTGCCAGCAGCGATACACTGGGGCCTGGTGAGACCCAGTACTTC
13,TRBJ1-4,TRBV6-5,-,-,CASSSAAGGKLFF,TGTGCCAGCAGTTCCGCCGCGGGGGGAAAACTGTTTTTT
23,TRBJ2-7,TRBV2,TRBD2,-,CASTMPPQRSQTSGRAPWYEQYF,TGTGCCAGCACCATGCCCCCACAACGCTCCCAGACTAGCGGGAGGGCCCCCTGGTACGAGCAGTACTTC
13,TRBJ2-7,TRBV30,TRBD2,-,CAWSSGISYEQYF,TGTGCCTGGAGTAGCGGGATCTCCTACGAGCAGTACTTC
14,TRBJ2-7,TRBV7-3,-,-,CASSLTQGPYEQYF,TGTGCCAGCAGCTTAACCCAAGGACCCTACGAGCAGTACTTC
17,TRBJ2-7,TRBV5-1,TRBD2,-,CASSLLAPGLAGYEQYF,TGCGCCAGCAGCTTGTTGGCGCCGGGGCTAGCGGGCTACGAGCAGTACTTC
17,TRBJ2-6,TRBV10-3,-,-,CAISDTGYSSGANVLTF,TGTGCCATCAGTGACACCGGTTACAGCTCTGGGGCCAACGTCCTGACTTTC
14,TRBJ2-7,TRBV28,TRBD2,-,CASRRLAGGYEQYF,TGTGCCAGCAGGAGACTAGCGGGAGGCTACGAGCAGTACTTC